The 29 T cell receptor beta chains below all came from one sample that was sequenced in a study of T-cell reconstitution after alpha-beta-depleted transplantation in children. Library preparation (for TCRbeta) was performed with unique molecular identifiers. TCRdb processed the PCR reads anew with MiXCR; each CDR3 protein has one entry. The sample carries over 400,000 distinct CDR3 sequences, around 46% recorded once. The source material was PBMCs, sampled before TCRalphabeta/CD19-depleted stem cell transplant. The receptors were sampled from a girl aged 2-10 years with aplastic anemia, due to receive a stem cell transplant.

The chain carries TRBV7-8 and TRBJ2-2, with D possibly matching TRBD1 (5 bases). The germline gives CDR1 SGHVS, CDR2 FQNEAQ. CDR3 length: 15 amino acids. V was clipped by 5 bases and J by 5 bases, with 15 bases between them. In DNA form, the CDR3 reads TGTGCCAGCAGCCGCAGGGATAGGTTTACCGGGGAGCTGTTTTTT. Translation: CASSRRDRFTGELFF.

This clonotype was detected many times. The chain is built from TRBV20-1 and TRBJ2-5; D is perhaps TRBD1 (6 bases). CDR3 size: 14 residues. Deletions cut 1 base from V and 1 base from J, with 10 bases between. Germline CDR1 and CDR2: DFQATT and SNEGSKA (reference sequence). Written as DNA, the CDR3 is TGCAGTGCTAGAGGAGGGACATTCCAAGAGACCCAGTACTTC. It specifies CSARGGTFQETQYF.

The chain is built from TRBV6-1 and TRBJ1-5; D is perhaps TRBD1 (5 bases). The CDR3 length is 14 residues. V lost 6 bases to trimming and J lost 3 bases, with 12 bases between them. Germline CDR1 reads MNHNS; CDR2 reads SASEGT. CDR3 in DNA: TGTGCCAGCAGCCAGGGAAGCTCCAATCAGCCCCAGCATTTT. Its protein is CASSQGSSNQPQHF.

The chain uses TRBV20-1 and TRBJ2-1; 10 bases agree with TRBD2. The germline CDR1 and CDR2 sequences are DFQATT and SNEGSKA (reference sequence). The CDR3 length is 18 residues. With 6 bases clipped from V and 9 bases from J, the junction kept 23 bases outside the gene matches. The CDR3 DNA is TGCAGTGCCATAGCCATCAGAGGCCTAGCGGGAGTCGTGGGTGAGCAGTTCTTC. Translation gives CSAIAIRGLAGVVGEQFF.

The chain combines TRBV29-1 with TRBJ2-7, with D tentatively TRBD2 (5 bases). The CDR3 has 14 amino acids. Germline assignment: CDR1 SQVTM and CDR2 ANQGSEA. Between the trimmed V and J ends, which lost 4 bases and 2 bases, there was a span of 15 bases. CDR3: CSVGGRAYPYEQYF. CDR3 in DNA: TGCAGCGTTGGCGGGCGGGCCTATCCCTACGAGCAGTACTTC.

This clonotype was detected only a few times. The V gene is TRBV12-3 or TRBV12-4, the J gene TRBJ2-7, with D possibly being TRBD1 or TRBD2 (5 bases each). This CDR3 has 15 amino acids. V shed 2 bases and J shed 4 bases, with 15 bases lying between them. The CDR3 bases are TGTGCCAGCAGTTTAAGTTGGGGTGGGGGATACGAGCAGTACTTC. As protein: CASSLSWGGGYEQYF.

This clonotype appeared a few times. The chain links TRBV14 to TRBJ2-4; D may be TRBD1 (5 bases). This CDR3 is built from 11 residues. V gave up 3 bases and J gave up 15 bases, with 12 bases separating them. Germline lookup yields CDR1 SGHDN and CDR2 FVKESK. For the CDR3, the DNA is TGTGCCAGCAGCCACGGACAAACGCGGTACTTC. Its protein is CASSHGQTRYF.

This clonotype was found many times. The chain carries TRBV7-9 and TRBJ2-7; 9 nucleotides agree with TRBD2. Trimming removed 3 bases from V and 3 bases from J; junction bases left unmatched: 3. Germline V gene lookup returns CDR1 SEHNR and CDR2 FQNEAQ (reference sequence). The CDR3 has 14 amino acids. The CDR3 region is CASSFSGRDYEQYF. In DNA, the CDR3 is TGTGCCAGCAGCTTTAGCGGGAGAGACTACGAGCAGTACTTC.

V and J are TRBV6-1 and TRBJ2-5; 12 positions match TRBD1. Germline V lookup: CDR1 MNHNS, CDR2 SASEGT. V lost 5 bases to trimming and J lost 4 bases; unmatched junction nucleotides: 5. The CDR3 runs to 15 residues. The CDR3 sequence: CASSTGQGAGETQYF. DNA of the CDR3: TGTGCCAGCAGTACGGGACAGGGGGCCGGAGAGACCCAGTACTTC.

J is TRBJ2-1 and V is TRBV7-3; the match to TRBD2 covers 9 bases. V was clipped by 6 bases and J by 6 bases; unmatched bases: 12. Germline V gene data show CDR1 as SGHTA and CDR2 as FQGTGA. CDR3 size: 16 residues. In nucleotides, the CDR3 is TGTGCCAGCAGGCACCCCGGGACTAGCCTACTCAATGAGCAGTTCTTC. Translated: CASRHPGTSLLNEQFF.

This clonotype was found a few times. The chain employs TRBV19 and TRBJ1-5, with a possible D match to TRBD1 (5 bases). Trimming shortened V by 7 bases and J by 2 bases, and 12 bases separated the two germline ends. The CDR3 extends over 14 amino acids. From germline, CDR1 is LNHDA and CDR2 SQIVND (reference sequence). The CDR3 is CASTLLGGNQPQHF. The CDR3 DNA follows: TGTGCCAGTACGCTACTGGGGGGCAATCAGCCCCAGCATTTT.

The CDR3 DNA sequence: TGTGCCAGCAGCCAAGATGCGGCCAGTGCCACAGATACGCAGTATTTT. It specifies CASSQDAASATDTQYF. This chain uses TRBV3-1 with TRBJ2-3; no clear D gene. The CDR3 extends over 16 amino acids. V gave up 0 bases and J gave up 2 bases, with 12 bases separating them. CDR1 LGHDT and CDR2 YNNKEL come from the germline V gene (reference sequence).

This chain joins TRBV6-5 and TRBJ2-7; possible D gene TRBD2, 6 bases. The CDR3 spans 16 residues. V was clipped by 0 bases and J by 2 bases, with 14 bases between them. Germline V gives CDR1 MNHEY, CDR2 SVGAGI. Written as DNA, the CDR3 is TGTGCCAGCAGTTACTCGGCGGGGCAGCATACCTACGAGCAGTACTTC. Translated, it gives CASSYSAGQHTYEQYF.

The chain joins TRBV4-1 to TRBJ2-2, with 14 bases fitting TRBD2. The V gene's germline CDR1 is MGHRA and CDR2 YSYEKL. Losses at the gene ends were 5 bases for V and 6 bases for J; bases not matched to a gene: 5. The CDR3 runs 16 residues. DNA of the CDR3: TGCGCCAGCAGCTGGCAGGGACTAGCGGGAGCCGGGGAGCTGTTTTTT. This encodes CASSWQGLAGAGELFF.

This clonotype has ten or more counts. The gene calls are TRBV28 and TRBJ2-5; weak D call: TRBD2 (6 bases). V was cut by 2 bases and J by 3 bases, with 13 bases left in between. This CDR3 is built from 15 residues. In germline, CDR1 is MDHEN, CDR2 SYDVKM. The CDR3 coding sequence is TGTGCCAGCAGTTTAGCGGGAATCCTTGAAGAGACCCAGTACTTC. Residues: CASSLAGILEETQYF.

The chain has TRBV18 and TRBJ2-5; the D gene could be TRBD1 or TRBD2 (5 bases each). With 2 bases removed from V and 5 bases from J, the gap between germline ends came to 15 bases. This CDR3 is built from 15 residues. Germline CDR1 and CDR2: KGHSH and LQKENI. The CDR3 DNA reads as TGTGCCAGCTCACCAGGGACCACGGGTGTTGAGACCCAGTACTTC. Its protein product is CASSPGTTGVETQYF.

The chain is built from TRBV4-1 and TRBJ2-2; TRBD1 matches at 7 bases. V lost 1 base to trimming and J lost 2 bases; unmatched junction nucleotides: 4. Germline V gene data show CDR1 as MGHRA and CDR2 as YSYEKL. This CDR3 has 16 amino acids. The CDR3 sequence: CASSQVGDRNTGELFF. The DNA of the CDR3 is TGCGCCAGCAGCCAAGTTGGGGACAGAAACACCGGGGAGCTGTTTTTT.

This clonotype was recorded many times. The gene calls are TRBV5-1 and TRBJ2-5; tentatively, D is TRBD1 (5 bases). CDR3 length: 14 amino acids. Trimming took off 1 base at V and 2 bases at J, with 9 bases between the two ends. Germline CDR1 reads SGHRS; CDR2 reads YFSETQ. The CDR3 region is CASSLIGEQETQYF. The CDR3 bases are TGCGCCAGCAGCTTGATAGGGGAACAAGAGACCCAGTACTTC.

This rearrangement joins TRBV28 to TRBJ2-1, with D possibly being TRBD1 or TRBD2 (5 bases each). The V gene lost 3 bases and the J gene lost 8 bases, with 14 bases spanning the gap. The CDR3 has 14 residues. Germline CDR1 MDHEN, CDR2 SYDVKM. The CDR3 region is CASSLRDPGYEQFF. CDR3 DNA: TGTGCCAGCAGTTTGAGGGACCCCGGGTATGAGCAGTTCTTC.

The table lists this clonotype with many counts. This rearrangement joins TRBV7-9 to TRBJ2-1, with D maybe TRBD1 (6 bases). This CDR3 is built from 15 residues. Trimming left V 5 bases short and J 7 bases short, with 18 bases between. Germline assignment: CDR1 SEHNR and CDR2 FQNEAQ (reference sequence). CDR3 nucleotides: TGTGCCAGCAGCAGACCCTCGGACAGACTTAATGAGCAGTTCTTC. Encoded protein: CASSRPSDRLNEQFF.

The chain links TRBV5-4 to TRBJ2-1, with 14 bases identical to TRBD2. Losses at the gene ends were 4 bases for V and 8 bases for J; bases not matched to a gene: 11. The CDR3 contains 17 residues. The germline CDR1 and CDR2 sequences are SGHNT and YYREEE (reference sequence). CDR3 coding DNA: TGTGCCAGCAGCCCGGGAAGGACTAGCGGGGGGCGGGATGAGCAGTTCTTC. Translated, it gives CASSPGRTSGGRDEQFF.

The rearrangement uses TRBV20-1 and TRBJ2-1; possibly TRBD2 for D (6 bases). CDR3 length equals 16 residues. CDR1 and CDR2 (germline): DFQATT, SNEGSKA (reference sequence). The V end was cut by 1 base, the J end by 6 bases, with 19 bases between. The CDR3 loop reads CSARGPTSIKLNEQFF. The CDR3 DNA sequence: TGCAGTGCTAGAGGTCCGACTAGTATTAAACTCAATGAGCAGTTCTTC.

This clonotype was detected many times. The rearrangement links TRBV20-1 to TRBJ1-2; no clear D gene. Trimming stripped 5 bases from V and 0 bases from J, with 25 bases between. CDR3 size: 18 residues. Germline CDR1 and CDR2: DFQATT and SNEGSKA (reference sequence). The CDR3 nucleotides are TGCAGTGCTGAGGACCCTACCCCCATCCCCTACTCTAACTATGGCTACACCTTC. It codes for CSAEDPTPIPYSNYGYTF.

This clonotype appeared many times. The chain links TRBV7-2 to TRBJ2-3; D perhaps matches TRBD2 (6 bases). The CDR3 runs to 13 residues. Trimming pared 5 bases from V and 5 bases from J, leaving 11 bases between. The germline CDR1 and CDR2 sequences are SGHTA and FQGNSA. The CDR3 DNA is TGTGCCAGCAGCCCCCCGGGAGTAGATACGCAGTATTTT. This gives the protein CASSPPGVDTQYF.

This clonotype was recorded a few times. The chain links TRBV20-1 to TRBJ1-5; 7 nucleotides line up with TRBD1. The V gene end was trimmed by 2 bases and the J gene end by 1 base; junction bases not matched to a gene: 2. From germline, CDR1 is DFQATT and CDR2 SNEGSKA (reference sequence). The CDR3 has 14 amino acids. The CDR3 DNA is TGCAGTGCTAGACCCAGGGGGAGCAATCAGCCCCAGCATTTT. Translated, it gives CSARPRGSNQPQHF.

The table lists this clonotype with many counts. The chain couples TRBV6-2 or TRBV6-3 to TRBJ2-4; D call uncertain. Trimming pared 5 bases from V and 8 bases from J, leaving 10 bases between. Looked up from germline, CDR1 is MNHEY and CDR2 is SVGEGT. The CDR3 is 12 residues long. The CDR3 loop reads CASSPTEDIQYF. DNA of the CDR3: TGTGCCAGCAGTCCTACCGAAGACATTCAGTACTTC.

The chain recombines TRBV20-1 with TRBJ1-2, with a possible D match to TRBD1 (5 bases). The V end was cut by 0 bases, the J end by 8 bases, with 16 bases between. The CDR3 consists of 14 residues. CDR1 is DFQATT and CDR2 is SNEGSKA in the germline V gene (reference sequence). This chain's CDR3 is CSARDPQGVDGYTF. The CDR3 nucleotides are TGCAGTGCTAGAGATCCCCAGGGCGTCGACGGCTACACCTTC.

Many counts were recorded for this clonotype. This chain uses TRBV29-1 with TRBJ2-7; 7 bases agree with TRBD2. The CDR3 length is 14 residues. The germline gives CDR1 SQVTM, CDR2 ANQGSEA. V dropped 2 bases and J dropped 2; count of bases not matched to a gene: 6. CDR3 amino acids: CSVELREGPYEQYF. As DNA, the CDR3 is TGCAGCGTTGAACTCAGGGAGGGGCCCTACGAGCAGTACTTC.

This clonotype has just a few counts. This chain connects TRBV27 to TRBJ2-1, with D possibly being TRBD2 (6 bases). The V and J ends lost 3 bases and 5 bases respectively, with 14 bases between them. The CDR3 has 15 amino acids. Germline V gene data show CDR1 as MNHEY and CDR2 as SMNVEV (reference sequence). This CDR3 reads CASSLGGNLNNEQFF. CDR3 nucleotide sequence: TGTGCCAGCAGTTTGGGCGGGAATCTAAACAATGAGCAGTTCTTC.